This T cell receptor beta chain is drawn from a study of blood T cell repertoires in COVID-19. Study at large: Samples representing acute and convalescent COVID-19 were sourced from the United States, Italy and Spain.

The method was immunoSEQ multiplex PCR; TCRdb's version includes in-frame clones alone and lacks a portion of them. In the table there are approximately 250,000 clones, about 90% of which are singletons. Participant reports of clinical history set cohort assignment. There are 15 residues in the CDR3. Germline values: CDR1 MGHDK, CDR2 SYGVNS. Trimming took off 6 bases at V and 0 bases at J, with 12 bases between the two ends. Material: PBMCs or T cells enriched from blood (not recorded which). This chain links TRBV25-1 with TRBJ1-3; D not resolved. The sequence was collected from a woman in her thirties or forties who had been exposed to COVID-19. Here the CDR3 reads CASRLRSYSGNTIYF. In DNA, the CDR3 is TGTGCCAGCAGATTGAGAAGTTACTCTGGAAACACCATATATTTT.